The present TCR beta chain was sequenced within a study of cytomegalovirus exposure and HLA in healthy donors. Per germline, CDR1 SEHNR and CDR2 FQNEAQ (reference sequence). This CDR3 spans 15 amino acids. Trimming cost V 4 bases and J 5 bases; bases outside gene matches: 5. With respect to this clone: The antigen remains unidentified.

Study findings and constraints: TRBV6-2, TRBV6-3 and some other V segments were unresolvable in 87-base-pair reads. The authors listed 150 or so TCR beta chains as cytomegalovirus-associated.

Primers: 60 Vbeta forward and 13 Jbeta reverse. The authors' processing: Roughly 80 million unique TCR beta chains, some 9.9 million shared, were counted in a later analysis. Clones were read by immunoSEQ multiplex PCR, and TCRdb kept only the in-frame ones, dropping some. The D gene and trimming were derived from the DNA, and the V and J assignments and clone size from that table. The ten top clones account for 1.5% to 2%, within a sample of roughly 69,000 clones. This rearrangement joins TRBV7-9 to TRBJ1-6; 7 bases are shared with TRBD1. The sequence derives from a woman under 40 in good health and CMV-seronegative. The sample was PBMCs. CDR3 protein: CASSWAGGNNSPLHF. For the CDR3, the DNA is TGTGCCAGCAGCTGGGCAGGGGGAAATAATTCACCCCTCCACTTT.